Listed below are T cell receptor beta chains from one sample, sequenced in a study of vaccination effects on CD4 cells after COVID-19. No antigen has been assigned to these receptors. The method was immunoSEQ multiplex PCR; TCRdb's version includes in-frame clones alone and lacks a portion of them. This sample carries some 17,000 clones, 76% of them seen once, and the ten largest clones take 15% to 25%. Sequenced here: CD4+ T cells from PBMCs cultured with SARS-CoV-2 spike peptides, sampled after COVID-19 vaccination. Receptors originate from a human donor who had a prior SARS-CoV-2 infection. Both conserved end residues are part of each CDR3. D genes are given only for firm matches. Some rows mark clone size as missing; the rest say once, few, many or name a class of expanded clone.

V	J	size	D	CDR3	DNA
TRBV5-4	TRBJ1-1	NA	NA	CASSLGIWATNTEAFF	TGTGCCAGCAGCTTGGGGATATGGGCTACGAACACTGAAGCTTTCTTT
TRBV7-9	TRBJ2-3	NA	TRBD1	CASSPRSGQGTDTQYF	TGTGCCAGCAGCCCCCGATCCGGACAGGGCACAGATACGCAGTATTTT
TRBV6-5	TRBJ1-5	NA	NA	CASRKVGPWEPQHF	TGTGCCAGCAGGAAAGTAGGGCCTTGGGAGCCCCAGCATTTT
TRBV7-3	TRBJ2-1	few	NA	CASSSNGAGEQFF	TGTGCCAGCAGCTCAAATGGGGCGGGTGAGCAGTTCTTC
TRBV10-3	TRBJ1-2	NA	TRBD1	CAIRKTGEKNYGYTF	TGTGCCATCAGGAAAACAGGGGAAAAAAACTATGGCTACACCTTC
TRBV18	TRBJ2-2	NA	NA	CASSPPGLGGTGELFF	TGTGCCAGCTCACCCCCCGGACTAGGGGGGACCGGGGAGCTGTTTTTT
TRBV2	TRBJ1-2	NA	NA	CASTEQGPGGYTF	TGTGCCAGCACCGAGCAGGGACCGGGGGGCTACACCTTC
TRBV3-1/TRBV3-2	TRBJ1-3	NA	NA	CASSRNFRVSDSGNTIYF	TGTGCCAGCAGCCGAAATTTCAGGGTCTCCGACTCTGGAAACACCATATATTTT
TRBV5-1	TRBJ2-4	few	TRBD1	CASSLQGTKNIQYF	TGCGCCAGCAGCTTACAGGGGACCAAAAACATTCAGTACTTC
TRBV6-6	TRBJ2-7	NA	NA	CASRTNYEQYF	TGTGCCAGCAGGACAAACTACGAGCAGTACTTC
TRBV18	TRBJ2-1	NA	TRBD1	CASSPGQGANNEQFF	TGTGCCAGCTCACCAGGACAGGGGGCCAACAATGAGCAGTTCTTC
TRBV15	TRBJ1-1	NA	NA	CATSRGRNTEAFF	TGTGCCACCAGCAGAGGCAGAAACACTGAAGCTTTCTTT
TRBV3-1/TRBV3-2	TRBJ1-3	NA	NA	CASSSTAGGNTIYF	TGTGCCAGCAGTTCTACAGCAGGGGGAAACACCATATATTTT
TRBV30	TRBJ1-2	NA	TRBD1	CAWSLTGAYGYTF	TGTGCCTGGAGCCTGACAGGGGCATATGGCTACACCTTC
TRBV28	TRBJ1-2	NA	TRBD1	CASNPTGPYGYTF	TGTGCCAGCAATCCGACAGGGCCCTATGGCTACACCTTC
TRBV12-3/TRBV12-4	TRBJ2-1	NA	NA	CASSLDRSVGQFF	TGTGCCAGCAGTTTAGATAGGTCGGTAGGGCAGTTCTTC
TRBV11-3	TRBJ2-1	few	NA	CASSPRTAPGEQFF	TGTGCCAGCAGCCCCCGTACCGCGCCGGGTGAGCAGTTCTTC
TRBV7-2	TRBJ1-1	NA	NA	CASSLLQNTEAFF	TGTGCCAGCAGCTTATTGCAGAACACTGAAGCTTTCTTT
TRBV6-5	TRBJ1-4	NA	TRBD1	CASGGYGTGHEKLFF	TGTGCCAGTGGTGGGTACGGGACAGGGCATGAAAAACTGTTTTTT
TRBV18	TRBJ2-1	NA	NA	CASSLQGGTYNEQFF	TGTGCCAGCTCTTTACAGGGGGGGACCTACAATGAGCAGTTCTTC
TRBV7-8	TRBJ1-2	NA	NA	CASSPSGRFGYTF	TGTGCCAGCAGCCCCTCAGGGCGCTTTGGCTACACCTTC
TRBV5-1	TRBJ2-3	NA	NA	CASSSGTDWVTDTQYF	TGCGCCAGCAGCAGCGGGACAGATTGGGTCACAGATACGCAGTATTTT
TRBV5-1	TRBJ2-2	few	TRBD2	CASSLGAGANTGELFF	TGCGCCAGCAGCTTGGGAGCGGGAGCGAACACCGGGGAGCTGTTTTTT
TRBV3-1/TRBV3-2	TRBJ2-5	few	TRBD2	CASSHGFDLAGGRETQYF	TGTGCCAGCAGCCACGGTTTCGACCTAGCGGGGGGGCGTGAGACCCAGTACTTC
TRBV3-1/TRBV3-2	TRBJ2-7	NA	TRBD2	CASSQDFGRGVYEQYF	TGTGCCAGCAGCCAAGACTTCGGGCGGGGGGTCTACGAGCAGTACTTC
TRBV10-1	TRBJ2-7	few	NA	CASSKLGSLTYEQYF	TGCGCCAGCAGTAAACTAGGCAGCCTTACCTACGAGCAGTACTTC
TRBV19	TRBJ1-4	NA	NA	CASSYPGQGTNEKLFF	TGTGCCAGTAGCTACCCCGGGCAGGGCACTAATGAAAAACTGTTTTTT
TRBV5-1	TRBJ1-1	NA	TRBD1	CASSADRGNTEAFF	TGCGCCAGCAGCGCGGACAGGGGGAACACTGAAGCTTTCTTT
TRBV30	TRBJ1-1	NA	TRBD1	CAWRRHRQGGTEAFF	TGTGCCTGGAGACGCCATCGACAGGGGGGGACTGAAGCTTTCTTT
TRBV7-9	TRBJ1-5	NA	TRBD1	CASSDRGHQPQHF	TGTGCCAGCAGCGACAGGGGGCATCAGCCCCAGCATTTT
TRBV5-5	TRBJ1-6	few	NA	CASSSPQGRPLHF	TGTGCCAGCAGCTCCCCACAGGGACGACCCCTCCACTTT
TRBV5-6	TRBJ2-1	few	TRBD2	CASSSDKLAGGGFF	TGTGCCAGCAGCTCAGACAAATTAGCGGGAGGGGGGTTCTTC
TRBV19	TRBJ2-2	NA	NA	CASSRNTGELFF	TGTGCCAGTAGCCGGAACACCGGGGAGCTGTTTTTT
TRBV4-1	TRBJ1-6	NA	NA	CASSQLTLAAGRNSPLHF	TGCGCCAGCAGCCAATTAACCCTGGCGGCAGGGAGGAATTCACCCCTCCACTTT
TRBV6-5	TRBJ2-1	once	NA	CASSYQANNEQFF	TGTGCCAGCAGTTACCAAGCCAACAATGAGCAGTTCTTC
TRBV3-1/TRBV3-2	TRBJ1-3	NA	TRBD1	CASSQWTGGRYGNTIYF	TGTGCCAGCAGCCAATGGACAGGGGGCCGGTATGGAAACACCATATATTTT
TRBV2	TRBJ2-3	NA	TRBD2	CASSGLAGVTDTQYF	TGTGCCAGCAGCGGACTAGCGGGGGTCACAGATACGCAGTATTTT
TRBV2	TRBJ2-5	few	TRBD1	CASVGDRGETQYF	TGTGCCAGCGTTGGGGACAGGGGAGAGACCCAGTACTTC
TRBV19	TRBJ2-4	NA	NA	CASSGRGVKNIQYF	TGTGCCAGTAGTGGGAGGGGGGTCAAAAACATTCAGTACTTC
TRBV15	TRBJ1-2	once	NA	CATSRDIQGGYTF	TGTGCCACCAGCAGAGATATACAGGGTGGCTACACCTTC
TRBV9	TRBJ1-4	NA	NA	CASSDGDTEKLFF	TGTGCCAGCAGCGATGGGGACACCGAAAAACTGTTTTTT
TRBV15	TRBJ2-1	NA	NA	CATGTLANDYNEQFF	TGTGCCACCGGAACATTAGCTAATGACTACAATGAGCAGTTCTTC